Many counts were recorded for the clone carrying this T cell receptor beta chain. As yet, its antigen is unknown. These data originate in a study of response to subunit inactivated influenza vaccine. One entry per CDR3 protein, called by TCRdb with MiXCR from the RT-PCR reads. The table lists roughly 700,000 distinct CDR3 sequences, approximately 14% of them singletons. The study, taken as a whole, reports: The authors proposed limited new T cell recruitment per seasonal influenza vaccination.

This receptor was obtained from a man between 45 and 60 years old who received an inactivated influenza vaccine. This material consisted of PBMCs from blood, taken 14 days before vaccination.

The CDR3 here is CASSHDDRSTAQYF. CDR3 in DNA: TGTGCCAGCAGCCATGATGACCGGTCAACGGCGCAGTACTTC. The chain carries TRBV12-3 or TRBV12-4 and TRBJ2-7; D not resolved. Trimming removed 6 bases at V and 9 bases at J, with 21 bases between. CDR3 length equals 14 residues.